This T cell receptor beta chain came from a study of blood T cell repertoires in COVID-19. Background on the study: Acute and convalescent COVID-19 specimens originated in the United States, Italy and Spain. PBMCs, B-cell-depleted T cells, or T cells provided the cDNA or gDNA that made up the material.

Produced via immunoSEQ multiplex PCR; TCRdb's table is partial and in-frame only. The data show roughly 230,000 clones, more than 70% seen once. Germline-derived CDR1 and CDR2 are LGHNA and YNFKEQ. Trimming cost V 0 bases and J 4 bases; bases outside gene matches: 6. CDR3 length: 16 amino acids. The source is a man aged 35-49 years with active or convalescent COVID-19. The chain combines TRBV4-2 with TRBJ2-7; 10 bases are shared with TRBD2. The sample comprised peripheral blood. CDR3 loop: CASSQDLAGAVYEQYF. Here the CDR3 DNA reads TGTGCCAGCAGCCAAGACCTAGCGGGAGCCGTATACGAGCAGTACTTC.